This T cell receptor beta chain was obtained from a study of cytomegalovirus exposure and HLA in healthy donors. Study-wide results and limits: Accurate prediction of HLA-A and HLA-B alleles (for most subjects) was reportedly achieved from TCR beta sequences. In a later analysis, specific HLA alleles were associated with about 18,000 TCR beta sequences at a 0.05 false discovery rate.

The PCR had 60 Vbeta and 13 Jbeta primers. Assay used: immunoSEQ multiplex PCR; TCRdb lists only in-frame clones, some missing. This sample has over 75,000 clones, with approximately 89% found just once. To note about this clone: The antigen is undetermined.

Per the germline V gene, CDR1 is SEHNR and CDR2 is FQNEAQ (reference sequence). Trimming cost V 5 bases and J 9 bases; bases outside gene matches: 14. This CDR3 region has 16 residues. Sequenced sample: PBMCs. J is TRBJ2-1 and V is TRBV7-9, with TRBD2 matching over 9 bases. The source is a man aged 25-40 years in good health and CMV-seropositive. The CDR3 region has the DNA TGTGCCAGCAGCCCCCTCGGGATAGCGGGAGATCTTGAGCAGTTCTTC. It specifies CASSPLGIAGDLEQFF.